A single TCR beta chain is shown here with its context. This sample was included in a study of OX40 agonist ivuxolimab in advanced cancers. At the level of the study: Administration of intravenous ivuxolimab to patients occurred every 2 weeks at 0.01 to 10 mg/kg. Patients enrolled in dose escalation were diagnosed with hepatocellular carcinoma, melanoma, renal cell or head and neck cancer.

With 5 bases clipped from V and 7 bases from J, the junction kept 7 bases outside the gene matches. This CDR3 spans 14 amino acids. Germline CDR1 is LNHDA and CDR2 is SQIVND (reference sequence). Sequenced by immunoSEQ multiplex PCR; TCRdb stores in-frame clones only, minus some. Counted here are tens of thousands of clones, more than 75% occurring once; the ten biggest clones make up roughly 0.69%. The chain carries TRBV19 and TRBJ1-1; TRBD1 aligns across 10 bases. The sequencing used CD4+ or CD8+ T cells sorted from blood, collected in a trial of the OX40 agonist ivuxolimab. The sequence was collected from an adult with an advanced solid tumor such as melanoma, head and neck, liver or kidney cancer. CDR3 coding DNA: TGTGCCAGTAGTGGACAGGGGGATTGGGGTGAAGCTTTCTTT. This translates into CASSGQGDWGEAFF.